This TCR beta chain was found in a study of blood T cell repertoires in COVID-19. On the study more broadly: Samples of COVID-19 (acute and convalescent) were obtained from the United States, Italy and Spain. Sources were T cells, B-cell-depleted T cells, or PBMCs; the material itself was cDNA or gDNA.

In the original workflow: Amplified reference gene primers provided the basis for estimating nucleated cell counts. Method: immunoSEQ multiplex PCR; TCRdb's copy keeps in-frame clones and lacks some. V, J and clone size reflect that table, while D and trimming were determined from the DNA. The sample has 100,000 to 110,000 clones; more than 70% are singletons. Sequenced sample: peripheral blood. This sequence originates from a human donor in a cohort sampled during active COVID-19.

CDR3 nucleotides: TGCAGCGTTGAATTAGGCACAGATACGCAGTATTTT. It yields the protein CSVELGTDTQYF. The chain uses TRBV29-1 and TRBJ2-3; D not resolved. The CDR3 has 12 amino acids. CDR1 and CDR2 (germline): SQVTM, ANQGSEA. Trimming stripped 2 bases from V and 1 base from J, with 4 bases between.